The T cell receptor beta chain described here comes from a study of T cell responses to AZD1222 COVID-19 vaccine. Assay: immunoSEQ multiplex PCR; the TCRdb copy retains only in-frame clones and omits some. The top ten hold about 1.5% of the sample, which has 95,000 to 100,000 clones, roughly 84% seen once. From germline, CDR1 is MNHEY and CDR2 SMNVEV (reference sequence). Trimming cost V 3 bases and J 4 bases, with 11 bases left between them. CDR3 length: 14 residues. The sequence was obtained from an adult in good health. The sequencing here drew on peripheral blood, taken on day 0 of AZD1222 vaccination. The V call is TRBV27, the J call TRBJ2-3; D may be TRBD1 or TRBD2 (5 bases each). The CDR3 sequence is CASSFNRGADTQYF. CDR3 sequence (DNA): TGTGCCAGCAGTTTTAACCGAGGGGCAGATACGCAGTATTTT.